This TCR beta chain was sequenced during a study of shared T cell receptors in the human thymus. This CDR3 spans 16 amino acids. The ends were cut back, 6 bases at V and 6 bases at J, with 24 bases in the middle. CDR1 is MDHEN and CDR2 is SYDVKM in the germline V gene. Here immunoSEQ multiplex PCR was the method, and the copy in TCRdb shows in-frame clones only, minus some. The sample consists of about 660,000 clones, 80% to 90% of them appearing once. A further study also used this sample, focusing on human thymus T cells. According to that study: Immunologically healthy infants in Finland undergoing congenital heart defect surgery were the donors. Thymus pieces cut out during corrective heart surgery were the tissue that was used.

This receptor was obtained from a boy under two years old with a congenital heart defect. The sample comprised thymocytes. The V and J genes are TRBV28 and TRBJ2-7, with D tentatively TRBD1 (6 bases). The CDR3 region is CASSGVTGTSSVEQYF. CDR3 in DNA: TGTGCCAGCAGCGGGGTTACCGGGACATCTTCCGTCGAGCAGTACTTC. Full variable domain (outside the CDR3, taken from reference TRBV28 and TRBJ2-7): DVKVTQSSRYLVKRTGEKVFLECVQDMDHENMFWYRQDPGLGLRLIYFSYDVKMKEKGDIPEGYSVSREKKERFSLILESASTNQTSMYLCASSGVTGTSSVEQYFGPGTRLTVT.